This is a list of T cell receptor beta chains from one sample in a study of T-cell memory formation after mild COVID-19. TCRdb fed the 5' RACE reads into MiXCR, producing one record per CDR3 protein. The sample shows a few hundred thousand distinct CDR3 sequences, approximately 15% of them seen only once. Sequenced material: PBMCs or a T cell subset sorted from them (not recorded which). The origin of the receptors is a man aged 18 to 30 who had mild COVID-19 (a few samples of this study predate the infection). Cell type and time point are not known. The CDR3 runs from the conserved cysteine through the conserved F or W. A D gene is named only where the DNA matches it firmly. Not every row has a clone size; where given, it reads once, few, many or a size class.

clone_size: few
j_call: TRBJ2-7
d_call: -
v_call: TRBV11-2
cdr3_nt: TGTGCCAGCAGCTTAGCCGGAGTAGGAGCCTACGAGCAGTACTTC
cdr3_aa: CASSLAGVGAYEQYF

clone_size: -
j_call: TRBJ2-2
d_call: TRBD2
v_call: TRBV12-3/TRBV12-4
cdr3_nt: TGTGCCAGCAGCCCTAGCGGGGGGGCCGGGGAGCTGTTTTTT
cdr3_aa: CASSPSGGAGELFF

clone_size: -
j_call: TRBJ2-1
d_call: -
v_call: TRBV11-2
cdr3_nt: TGTGCCAGCGAGATCGGGACATTAAGCTCCTACAATGAGCAGTTCTTC
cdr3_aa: CASEIGTLSSYNEQFF

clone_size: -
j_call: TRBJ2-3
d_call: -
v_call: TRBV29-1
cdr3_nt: TGCAGCGTTGTCAAGGGTGGCACCGGCACAGATACGCAGTATTTT
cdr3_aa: CSVVKGGTGTDTQYF

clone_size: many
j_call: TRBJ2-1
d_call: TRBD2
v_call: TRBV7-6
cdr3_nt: TGTGCCAGCAGCTTACTTAGCGGGGGGGGCTACAATGAGCAGTTCTTC
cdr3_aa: CASSLLSGGGYNEQFF

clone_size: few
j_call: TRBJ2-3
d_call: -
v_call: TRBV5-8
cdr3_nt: TGTGCCAGCAGTTCCGGGGTCTACACAGATACGCAGTATTTT
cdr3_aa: CASSSGVYTDTQYF

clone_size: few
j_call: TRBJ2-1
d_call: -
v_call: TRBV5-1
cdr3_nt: TGCGCCAGCAGAGAGAGTGGGGAGCAGTTCTTC
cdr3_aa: CASRESGEQFF

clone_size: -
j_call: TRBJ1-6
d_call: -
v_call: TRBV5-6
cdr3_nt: TGTGCCAGCAGTATCGGACGGGCAAACTATAATTCACCCCTCCACTTT
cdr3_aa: CASSIGRANYNSPLHF

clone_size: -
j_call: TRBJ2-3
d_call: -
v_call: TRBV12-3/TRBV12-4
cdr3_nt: TGTGCCAGCAGGGCTAGGACCACAGATACGCAGTATTTT
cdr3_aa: CASRARTTDTQYF

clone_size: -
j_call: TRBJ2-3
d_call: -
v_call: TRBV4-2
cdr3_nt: TGTGCCAGCAGCCAAGAAGAGGTCGCAGATACGCAGTATTTT
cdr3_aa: CASSQEEVADTQYF

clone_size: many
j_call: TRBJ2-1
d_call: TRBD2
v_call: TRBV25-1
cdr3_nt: TGTGCCAGCAGTGTAAGGGAGCGGGGGGCCGCCAATGAGCAGTTCTTC
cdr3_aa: CASSVRERGAANEQFF

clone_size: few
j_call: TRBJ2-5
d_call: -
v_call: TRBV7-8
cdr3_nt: TGTGCCAGCAGAAAGGGGGTTCTGGAGACCCAGTACTTC
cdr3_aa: CASRKGVLETQYF

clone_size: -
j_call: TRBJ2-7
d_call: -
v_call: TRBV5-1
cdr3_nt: TGCGCCAGCAGCTTGATGACGGAGTACGAGCAGTACTTC
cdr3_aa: CASSLMTEYEQYF

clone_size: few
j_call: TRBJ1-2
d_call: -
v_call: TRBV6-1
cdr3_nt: TGTGCCAGCAGCTCAGGGTTCTATGGCTACACCTTC
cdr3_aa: CASSSGFYGYTF

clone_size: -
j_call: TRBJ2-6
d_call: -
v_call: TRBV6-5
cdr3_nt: TGTGCCAGCAGCACCCCTGGGGCCAACGTCCTGACTTTC
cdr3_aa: CASSTPGANVLTF

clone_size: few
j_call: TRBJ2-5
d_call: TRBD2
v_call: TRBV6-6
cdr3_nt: TGTGCCAGCAGTTACTCGACTAGCGGCCAAGAGACCCAGTACTTC
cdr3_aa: CASSYSTSGQETQYF

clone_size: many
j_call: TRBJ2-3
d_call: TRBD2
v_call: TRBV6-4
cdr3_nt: TGTGCCAGCAGTGAGTCTAGCGGGGGGCCCACAGATACGCAGTATTTT
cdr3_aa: CASSESSGGPTDTQYF

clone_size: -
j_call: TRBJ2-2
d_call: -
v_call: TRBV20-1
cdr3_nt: TGCAGTGCTAGAGTAGGAGAGAGGGCGGTTAACACCGGGGAGCTGTTTTTT
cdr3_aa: CSARVGERAVNTGELFF

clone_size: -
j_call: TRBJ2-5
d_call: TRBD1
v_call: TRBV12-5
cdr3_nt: TGTGCTAGTGGGTCAGGGGGCCAAGAGACCCAGTACTTC
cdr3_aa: CASGSGGQETQYF

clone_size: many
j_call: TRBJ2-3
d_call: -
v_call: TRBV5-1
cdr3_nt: TGCGCCAGCAGCGTCACCGGAAGCACAGATACGCAGTATTTT
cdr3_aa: CASSVTGSTDTQYF

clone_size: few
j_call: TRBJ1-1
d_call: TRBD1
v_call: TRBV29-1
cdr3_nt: TGCAGCGTTGAAGGCTCCGGGACAGGGGGGAACACTGAAGCTTTCTTT
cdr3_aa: CSVEGSGTGGNTEAFF

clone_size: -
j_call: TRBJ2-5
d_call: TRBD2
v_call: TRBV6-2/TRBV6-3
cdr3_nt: TGTGCCAGCAGTTACCCGCCGGGAGGGTACGAGACCCAGTACTTC
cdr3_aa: CASSYPPGGYETQYF

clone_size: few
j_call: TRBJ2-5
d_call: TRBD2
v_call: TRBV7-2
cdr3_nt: TGTGCCAGCAGCGTAAGACTAGCGGGGGGGCCGTACCAAGAGACCCAGTACTTC
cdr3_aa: CASSVRLAGGPYQETQYF

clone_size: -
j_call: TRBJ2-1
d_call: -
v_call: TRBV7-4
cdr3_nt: TGTGCCAGCAGCTTACCAGCGAAGTCCACCCAATTCGGCGATGAGCAGTTCTTC
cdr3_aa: CASSLPAKSTQFGDEQFF

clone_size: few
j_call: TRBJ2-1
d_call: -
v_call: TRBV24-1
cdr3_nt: TGTGCCACCAGTGAGCAGGGGATTAGGGATGAGCAGTTCTTC
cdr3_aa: CATSEQGIRDEQFF

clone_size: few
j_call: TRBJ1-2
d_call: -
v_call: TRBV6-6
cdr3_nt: TGTGCCAGCAGAACAGACGGCCTCTATGGCTACACCTTC
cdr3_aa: CASRTDGLYGYTF

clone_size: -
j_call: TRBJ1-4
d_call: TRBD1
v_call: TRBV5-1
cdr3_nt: TGCGCCAGCAGCCTCGTCCCGGGACAGGGAGAGGGGGAAAAACTGTTTTTT
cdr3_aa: CASSLVPGQGEGEKLFF

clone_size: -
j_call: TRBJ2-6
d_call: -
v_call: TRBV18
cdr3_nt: TGTGCCAGCTCGGATCGGGGGGCGCTTGGGGCCAACGTCCTGACTTTC
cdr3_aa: CASSDRGALGANVLTF

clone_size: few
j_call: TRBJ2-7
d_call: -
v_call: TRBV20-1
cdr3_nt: TGCAGTGCTAGAGAGGGAGCGCAAACCTACGAGCAGTACTTC
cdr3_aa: CSAREGAQTYEQYF

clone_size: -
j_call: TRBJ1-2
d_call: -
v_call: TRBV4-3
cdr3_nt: TGCGCCAGCAGCGGGATAGGAGGGCTCGGGGGCAATGGCTACACCTTC
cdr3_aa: CASSGIGGLGGNGYTF

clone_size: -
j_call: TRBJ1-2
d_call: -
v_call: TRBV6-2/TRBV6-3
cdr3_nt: TGTGCCAGCAGCCATGGACGGCCCTCTAACTATGGCTACACCTTC
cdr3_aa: CASSHGRPSNYGYTF

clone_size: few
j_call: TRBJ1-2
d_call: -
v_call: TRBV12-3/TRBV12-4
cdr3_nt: TGTGCCAGCAGTTTGAATCACTTTGGATATGGCTACACCTTC
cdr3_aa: CASSLNHFGYGYTF

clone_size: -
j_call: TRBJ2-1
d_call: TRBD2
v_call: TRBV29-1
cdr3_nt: TGCAGCGTTGAGGGGAGACTAGCGAGGGATGAGCAGTTCTTC
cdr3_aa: CSVEGRLARDEQFF

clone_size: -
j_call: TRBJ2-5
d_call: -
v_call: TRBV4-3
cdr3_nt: TGCGCCAGCACCCCGGTGCGGCAAGAGACCCAGTACTTC
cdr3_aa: CASTPVRQETQYF

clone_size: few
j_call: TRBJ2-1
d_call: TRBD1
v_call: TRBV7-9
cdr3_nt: TGTGCCAGCAGCTTAGCCGGGACAGGGCTCTATGAGCAGTTCTTC
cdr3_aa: CASSLAGTGLYEQFF

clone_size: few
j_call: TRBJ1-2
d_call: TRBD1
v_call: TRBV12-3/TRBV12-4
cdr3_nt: TGTGCCAGCAGTTTCAGGGGGGGTCTGGGGGAGAATAACTATGGCTACACCTTC
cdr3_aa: CASSFRGGLGENNYGYTF

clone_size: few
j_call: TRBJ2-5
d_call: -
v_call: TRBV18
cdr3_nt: TGTGCCAGCTCACCAAGTGCGGGAGAGACCCAGTACTTC
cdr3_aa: CASSPSAGETQYF

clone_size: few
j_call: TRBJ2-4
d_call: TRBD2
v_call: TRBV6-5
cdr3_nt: TGTGCCAGCAGTTCGGGACTAGCGGAGAACATTCAGTACTTC
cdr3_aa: CASSSGLAENIQYF

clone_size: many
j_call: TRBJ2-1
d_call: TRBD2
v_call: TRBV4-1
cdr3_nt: TGCGCCAGCAGCCAAGTTGGCGGGGGGTCCTCTGAGCAGTTCTTC
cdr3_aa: CASSQVGGGSSEQFF

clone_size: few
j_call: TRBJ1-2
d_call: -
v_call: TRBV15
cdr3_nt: TGTGCCACCAGCAGAGGAAAGGGAGACTATGGCTACACCTTC
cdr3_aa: CATSRGKGDYGYTF

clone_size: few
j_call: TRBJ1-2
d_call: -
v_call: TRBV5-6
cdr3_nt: TGTGCCAGCAGCGAAAGGGACGGACTCACCTTC
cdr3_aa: CASSERDGLTF

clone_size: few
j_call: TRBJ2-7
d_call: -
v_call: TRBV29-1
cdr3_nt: TGCAGCGTCGCCGAGACCTACGAGCAGTACTTC
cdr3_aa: CSVAETYEQYF

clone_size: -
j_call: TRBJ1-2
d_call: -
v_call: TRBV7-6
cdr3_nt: TGTGCCAGCAGCTCCCCCGGGGAATACAATGGCTACACCTTC
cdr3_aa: CASSSPGEYNGYTF

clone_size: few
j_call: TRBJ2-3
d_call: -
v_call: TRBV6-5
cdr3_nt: TGTGCCAGCAGTTACACCACCTCAGATACGCAGTATTTT
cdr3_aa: CASSYTTSDTQYF

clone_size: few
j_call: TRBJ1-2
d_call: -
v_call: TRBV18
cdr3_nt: TGTGCCAGCTCACCACGGTCGGAGGACTATGGCTACACCTTC
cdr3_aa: CASSPRSEDYGYTF

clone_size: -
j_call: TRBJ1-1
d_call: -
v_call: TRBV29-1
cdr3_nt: TGCAGCGTTGATCTTCCCTGGACCAGGGAAAGTTTGAGGGACACTGAAGCTTTCTTT
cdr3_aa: CSVDLPWTRESLRDTEAFF

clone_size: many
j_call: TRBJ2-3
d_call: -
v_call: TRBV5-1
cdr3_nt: TGCGCCAGCAGCTTGAAGGGCACAGATACGCAGTATTTT
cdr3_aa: CASSLKGTDTQYF

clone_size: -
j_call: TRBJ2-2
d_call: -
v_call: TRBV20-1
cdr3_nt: TGCAGTGCTAGACTTCCGGGGGCGCGCACCGGGGAGCTGTTTTTT
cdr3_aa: CSARLPGARTGELFF

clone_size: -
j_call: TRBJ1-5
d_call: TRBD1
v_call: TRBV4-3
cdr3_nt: TGCGCCAGCAGCCAAGATCCAGGGGGGATAAGCAATCAGCCCCAGCATTTT
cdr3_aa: CASSQDPGGISNQPQHF